Sequencing of this T cell receptor (beta chain) was carried out in a study of blood T cell repertoires in COVID-19 (dated by TCRdb to about 2020). For the study in its entirety: Collaborator samples came from the United States, Italy and Spain and covered acute and convalescent phases of COVID-19. The dataset comprised deeply sampled blood TCRbeta repertoires from subjects exposed to, actively infected with, or recovered from COVID-19. A freely available public database, intended as a resource for researchers studying the immune response to SARS-CoV-2, is where the repertoires were released. Nearly every sample came with metadata listing a de-identified subject ID, COVID-19 status, age in years and sex. Samples were obtained from the ongoing ImmuneRACE study (first 160 participants) and from approximately 1,200 subjects provided by 6 global collaborators. The material from the prospective study consisted of cDNA or gDNA derived from T cells, B-cell-depleted T cells, or PBMCs. Where available, HLA class I and class II types were taken from metadata supplied by the sample provider and were not determined by assay-based typing. Study-wide findings and limitations: The quantity of clinical and demographic metadata differed by source and by participant and was supplied without curation.

TCRbeta CDR3 regions were amplified from genomic DNA by means of the immunoSEQ Assay, a bias-controlled multiplex PCR. The study's own analysis went as follows. Within the assay, amplification of reference gene primers was used to estimate how many nucleated cells each sample contained. Sequence reads were collapsed and filtered to measure the absolute abundance of every unique TCRbeta CDR3 rearrangement. For each sample, productive Simpson clonality was calculated as the square root of Simpson's diversity index over productive rearrangements. In its TCRdb copy, this immuneACCESS table keeps in-frame sequences only and misses some clones. Where compared with another copy, unresolved V genes explain less than half of these, and the others have no known cause. That table gives V, J and clone size, and the DNA gave D and trimming. Here the sample has more than 100,000 clones; over 80% occur a single time. The ten largest account for under 5% of the sample.

Points on this clone: The specificity of this receptor is unknown. No per-base quality is available; no much larger clone lies one base away.

In the prospective study, participants were about 18 to 100 years old, resided in about two dozen geographic areas of the United States, and were enrolled through a virtual design. In the prospective study, participants were assigned to cohorts based on the clinical history participants reported in a screening survey and a study questionnaire. Recovered participants in ImmuneRACE Cohort 3 were defined as having two consecutive negative NP/OP PCR tests, clearance from a healthcare professional, or resolution of symptoms. In the prospective study, whole blood, serum and a nasopharyngeal or oropharyngeal swab were collected from each participant by mobile phlebotomists. Prospective study participants could optionally give additional blood draws and questionnaires over a roughly 2-month period. Blood samples from the prospective study were shipped frozen or at room temperature prior to DNA extraction.

Material: PBMCs or T cells enriched from blood (not recorded which). This clonotype was obtained from a woman in her 30s who had recovered from COVID-19.

Here the CDR3 is given as CSVEDRGSRAYEQYF. The DNA reads as follows: TGCAGCGTTGAAGATCGGGGTAGCAGAGCCTACGAGCAGTACTTC. This chain is built from TRBV29-1 and TRBJ2-7, and the D gene may be TRBD2, 5 bases matching. Taken from the germline V gene, the CDR1 and CDR2 loops are SQVTM and ANQGSEA. V gives up 0 bases and J gives up 2 bases, and the segment between their germline ends measures 14 bases. Including cysteine and phenylalanine, the CDR3 has 15 amino acids. The only DNA kept is the CDR3, 45 bases in frame from the first base.